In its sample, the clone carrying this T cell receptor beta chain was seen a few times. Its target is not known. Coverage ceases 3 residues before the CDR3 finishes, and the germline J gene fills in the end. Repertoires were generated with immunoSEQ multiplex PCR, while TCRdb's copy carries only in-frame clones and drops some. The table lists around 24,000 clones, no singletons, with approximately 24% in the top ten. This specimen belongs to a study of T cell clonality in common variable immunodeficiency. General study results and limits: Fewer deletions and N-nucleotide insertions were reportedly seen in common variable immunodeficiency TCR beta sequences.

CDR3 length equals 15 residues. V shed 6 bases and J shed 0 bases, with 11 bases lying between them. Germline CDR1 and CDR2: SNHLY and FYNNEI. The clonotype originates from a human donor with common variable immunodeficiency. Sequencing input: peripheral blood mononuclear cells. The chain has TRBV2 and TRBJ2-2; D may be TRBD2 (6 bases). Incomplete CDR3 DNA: TGTGCCAGCAGCTTTGCGGGGTCGAACACCGGGGAG. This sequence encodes CASSFAGSNTGE. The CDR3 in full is CASSFAGSNTGELFF.